Below are 18 T cell receptor beta chains sequenced from a single sample in a study of blood T cell repertoires in COVID-19. Method: immunoSEQ multiplex PCR; TCRdb's copy keeps in-frame clones and lacks some. The data show around 160,000 clones, with approximately 88% seen just once and roughly 13% held by the top ten. Sample: PBMCs or T cells enriched from blood (not recorded which). The source of these receptors is an older woman who had recovered from COVID-19.

Here the CDR3 reads CASTGTGQGMNTEAFF. CDR3 coding DNA: TGTGCCAGCACCGGGACAGGACAAGGTATGAACACTGAAGCTTTCTTT. The chain recombines TRBV7-2 with TRBJ1-1; 8 nucleotides align to TRBD1. The germline V gene encodes CDR1 SGHTA and CDR2 FQGNSA. The CDR3 loop spans 16 amino acids. V trimming: 7 bases; J trimming: 0 bases; junction bases outside the gene matches: 10.

V is TRBV20-1 and J is TRBJ2-3; 8 bases map to TRBD2. The CDR3 spans 15 residues. V dropped 3 bases and J dropped 4; count of bases not matched to a gene: 9. Germline CDR1 reads DFQATT; CDR2 reads SNEGSKA (reference sequence). The CDR3 region has the DNA TGCAGTGCTAGTGATCGGACTAGCAGTCCAGATACGCAGTATTTT. Translation: CSASDRTSSPDTQYF.

The chain recombines TRBV18 with TRBJ2-7; D not resolved. Germline CDR1 is KGHSH and CDR2 is LQKENI. This CDR3 region has 14 residues. Trimming left V 5 bases short and J 5 bases short, with 16 bases between. The CDR3 DNA follows: TGTGCCAGCTCATCCCTTGACTCCGGTCACGAGCAGTACTTC. It specifies CASSSLDSGHEQYF.

V and J are TRBV28 and TRBJ2-4; TRBD1 matches at 8 bases. This CDR3 is built from 12 residues. V lost 5 bases to trimming and J lost 11 bases; unmatched junction nucleotides: 5. The V gene's germline CDR1 is MDHEN and CDR2 SYDVKM. The chain's CDR3 is CASSLLRGLQYF. For the CDR3, the DNA is TGTGCCAGCAGTCTACTCAGGGGGCTTCAGTACTTC.

This clone was recorded only once. The chain has TRBV6-5 and TRBJ1-1; 9 bases align to TRBD1. Germline V gene data show CDR1 as MNHEY and CDR2 as SVGAGI. The CDR3 loop spans 16 amino acids. Trimming at V came to 0 bases and at J to 6 bases, leaving 8 bases not matched to a gene. In DNA form, the CDR3 reads TGTGCCAGCAGTTACTCTCGGCGGACAGGGGACCCTGAAGCTTTCTTT. This translates into CASSYSRRTGDPEAFF.

V is TRBV9 and J is TRBJ1-1; D is unresolved. The CDR3 consists of 13 residues. Germline-derived CDR1 and CDR2 are SGDLS and YYNGEE. V lost 4 bases to trimming and J lost 2 bases, with 9 bases between them. The CDR3 DNA reads TGTGCCAGCAGCTATAGACTCAACACTGAAGCTTTCTTT. Its translation: CASSYRLNTEAFF.

The V gene is TRBV21-1, the J gene TRBJ2-3; TRBD1 is taken as the D call from the table, unchecked against the DNA. TRBV21-1 is annotated as a pseudogene. The CDR3 loop spans 17 amino acids. The CDR3 DNA reads as TGTGCCAGCGGTCCAATGTGTGGGCAGGGCAGCACAGATACGCAGTATTTT. Translating it yields CASGPMCGQGSTDTQYF.

This clone was picked up one time. The V gene is TRBV2, the J gene TRBJ2-7; 10 bases match TRBD2. The germline V gene encodes CDR1 SNHLY and CDR2 FYNNEI. CDR3 length equals 17 residues. V shed 7 bases and J 0 bases; nucleotides not matched to a gene: 12. CDR3 residues: CASNGGPTSGNSYEQYF. CDR3 sequence (DNA): TGTGCCAGCAATGGAGGGCCAACTAGCGGGAACTCCTACGAGCAGTACTTC.

This clone was seen a handful of times. This rearrangement joins TRBV5-1 to TRBJ2-1; TRBD2 aligns across 10 bases. Germline CDR1 reads SGHRS; CDR2 reads YFSETQ. The V and J ends lost 3 bases and 2 bases, in that order; junction bases with no gene match: 5. CDR3 size: 16 residues. The CDR3 here is CASSSGSGGAYNEQFF. CDR3 sequence (DNA): TGCGCCAGCAGCTCGGGGAGCGGGGGGGCCTACAATGAGCAGTTCTTC.

The rearrangement links TRBV12-3 or TRBV12-4 to TRBJ1-1; D is uncertain. This CDR3 has 13 residues. Trimming took 7 bases from V and 4 from J, leaving 13 bases between them. DNA for the CDR3: TGTGCCAGCATCCGGACTGGTGGCACTGAAGCTTTCTTT. Translation gives CASIRTGGTEAFF.

J is TRBJ2-3 and V is TRBV18; 8 positions agree with TRBD1. In germline, CDR1 is KGHSH, CDR2 LQKENI. The ends lost 2 bases at V and 1 base at J; junction bases unmatched: 5. The CDR3 loop spans 16 amino acids. CDR3: CASSPGQGRGTDTQYF. CDR3 DNA: TGTGCCAGCTCACCAGGACAGGGCCGGGGCACAGATACGCAGTATTTT.

This clone was detected once. The chain combines TRBV4-2 with TRBJ1-2; D remains ambiguous. The germline gives CDR1 LGHNA, CDR2 YNFKEQ. The V and J ends lost 0 bases and 4 bases respectively, with 12 bases between them. The CDR3 length is 15 residues. The CDR3 nucleotides read TGTGCCAGCAGCCAAGATATATCCGGACTCTATGGCTACACCTTC. Residues: CASSQDISGLYGYTF.

The chain combines TRBV7-9 with TRBJ1-2, with D possibly matching TRBD1 (6 bases). The CDR3 is made up of 13 amino acids. With 5 bases removed from V and 8 bases from J, the gap between germline ends came to 15 bases. CDR1 and CDR2 from the germline V gene are SEHNR and FQNEAQ (reference sequence). Here the CDR3 reads CASSHGGARGYTF. The CDR3 DNA reads TGTGCCAGCAGCCACGGGGGGGCTCGAGGCTACACCTTC.

V gene TRBV2 combines with J gene TRBJ2-7; D gene uncertain. Trimming removed 4 bases at V and 4 bases at J, with 8 bases between. Germline values: CDR1 SNHLY, CDR2 FYNNEI. This CDR3 has 12 residues. Here the CDR3 reads CASSGALYEQYF. Here the CDR3 DNA reads TGTGCCAGCAGTGGCGCCCTTTACGAGCAGTACTTC.

V is TRBV7-8 and J is TRBJ2-7; tentative D call: TRBD2 (7 bases). Deletions cut 4 bases from V and 8 bases from J, with 12 bases between. Looked up from germline, CDR1 is SGHVS and CDR2 is FQNEAQ. The length of the CDR3 is 12 residues. Here the CDR3 reads CASSSWGGKQYF. In DNA form, the CDR3 reads TGTGCCAGCAGCTCCTGGGGGGGCAAGCAGTACTTC.

The chain joins TRBV18 to TRBJ1-3; 7 bases are a match to TRBD1. This CDR3 region has 16 residues. Germline CDR1 KGHSH, CDR2 LQKENI. V lost 0 bases, J lost 3 bases, and 5 bases stayed unmatched. The CDR3 region is CASSPPVRQGGNTIYF. In DNA, the CDR3 is TGTGCCAGCTCACCACCGGTTCGACAGGGTGGAAACACCATATATTTT.

The V and J genes are TRBV6-5 and TRBJ1-6; D not resolved. The CDR3 has 15 amino acids. Germline loops: CDR1 MNHEY, CDR2 SVGAGI. Deletions cut 7 bases from V and 0 bases from J, with 10 bases between. Written as DNA, the CDR3 is TGTGCCAGCACCCTTTACGGCTCCTATAATTCACCCCTCCACTTT. It yields the protein CASTLYGSYNSPLHF.

V is TRBV29-1 and J is TRBJ1-6; 8 bases map to TRBD1. This CDR3 contains 15 residues. V was pared by 6 bases and J by 4 bases, with 8 bases of the junction left unmatched. Looked up from germline, CDR1 is SQVTM and CDR2 is ANQGSEA. DNA for the CDR3: TGCAGCGTCCCAGGACAGGGCGAATATAATTCACCCCTCCACTTT. As protein: CSVPGQGEYNSPLHF.